This T cell receptor beta chain was identified during a study of blood T cell repertoires in COVID-19. Overall study context: PBMCs, B-cell-depleted T cells, or T cells provided the cDNA or gDNA that made up the material.

Per the original data handling: Amplified reference gene primers provided the basis for estimating nucleated cell counts. The protocol was immunoSEQ multiplex PCR, while the TCRdb copy is restricted to in-frame clones and leaves out a portion. V and J calls plus clone size are reproduced from that table; the DNA served to infer D and trimming. This table has roughly 260,000 clones, roughly 90% appearing once. The participants were between 18 and 89 years old and came from some 25 US areas. Material for sequencing was PBMCs or T cells enriched from blood (not recorded which). The origin of this receptor is a woman aged 25 to 39 with acute COVID-19.

This CDR3 reads CASSSTPGQGRYEQFF. The CDR3 coding sequence is TGTGCCAGCAGCTCCACTCCGGGACAGGGTAGATATGAGCAGTTCTTC. This rearrangement joins TRBV7-9 to TRBJ2-1, with TRBD1 matching 9 bases. Germline assignment: CDR1 SEHNR and CDR2 FQNEAQ (reference sequence). There are 16 residues in the CDR3. V trimming: 4 bases; J trimming: 8 bases; junction bases outside the gene matches: 12.